These 18 T cell receptor beta chains were sequenced from one sample in a study of blood T cell repertoires in COVID-19. Sequenced by immunoSEQ multiplex PCR; TCRdb stores in-frame clones only, minus some. The sample holds 300,000 to 350,000 clones, over 80% seen once. The specimen sequenced was peripheral blood. These TCRs come from a man aged 25 to 45 with COVID-19, enrolled during active disease.

This clone was counted only a few times. This chain joins TRBV5-1 and TRBJ1-2; D is perhaps TRBD1 (6 bases). V lost 0 bases and J lost 8, with 8 bases in between. CDR1 and CDR2 from the germline V gene are SGHRS and YFSETQ. The length of the CDR3 is 12 residues. In DNA form, the CDR3 reads TGCGCCAGCAGCTTGGACAGGGAGGGCTACACCTTC. It encodes CASSLDREGYTF.

This sequence joins TRBV7-2 and TRBJ2-7, with TRBD1 matching over 7 bases. With V trimmed by 3 bases and J by 1 base, 6 bases remained unmatched. CDR3 length: 15 residues. CDR1 and CDR2 (germline): SGHTA, FQGNSA. The CDR3 DNA follows: TGTGCCAGCAGCTTTCCGGGACAGCTATCCTACGAGCAGTACTTC. This translates into CASSFPGQLSYEQYF.

This sequence joins TRBV7-3 and TRBJ2-3; 7 nucleotides match TRBD2. The CDR3 is 16 amino acids. J was trimmed by 4 bases and V by 2 bases; bases with no gene match: 9. Germline V gives CDR1 SGHTA, CDR2 FQGTGA. The chain's CDR3 is CASSLQAGVIPDTQYF. CDR3 in DNA: TGTGCCAGCAGCTTACAGGCGGGAGTAATCCCAGATACGCAGTATTTT.

Only a few counts were recorded for this clone. This chain connects TRBV6-2 or TRBV6-3 to TRBJ1-1, with unresolved D. Deletions cut 0 bases from V and 0 bases from J, with 8 bases between. Germline CDR1 MNHEY, CDR2 SVGEGT. The CDR3 totals 15 residues. The CDR3 DNA follows: TGTGCCAGCAGTTACTCTTGGGCGCTGAACACTGAAGCTTTCTTT. This translates into CASSYSWALNTEAFF.

This chain joins TRBV11-1 and TRBJ2-5, with 7 positions matching TRBD1. V trimming: 1 base; J trimming: 4 bases; junction bases outside the gene matches: 0. CDR3 size: 13 residues. Germline V gene data show CDR1 as SGHAT and CDR2 as FQDESV (reference sequence). CDR3 nucleotide sequence: TGTGCCAGCAGCTTAGACAGGGGAGAGACCCAGTACTTC. Its protein is CASSLDRGETQYF. The full variable domain, rest sourced from reference TRBV11-1 and TRBJ2-5, is EAEVAQSPRYKITEKSQAVAFWCDPISGHATLYWYRQILGQGPELLVQFQDESVVDDSQLPKDRFSAERLKGVDSTLKIQPAELGDSAMYLCASSLDRGETQYFGPGTRLLVL.

The V and J genes are TRBV24-1 and TRBJ1-2, with 9 bases that match TRBD1. CDR3 size: 16 residues. Germline V gives CDR1 KGHDR, CDR2 SFDVKD. Trimming removed 3 bases from V and 3 bases from J; junction bases left unmatched: 7. The CDR3 loop is CATSDQGGQGYYGYTF. DNA of the CDR3: TGTGCCACCAGTGATCAAGGAGGACAGGGGTACTATGGCTACACCTTC.

The chain uses TRBV10-3 and TRBJ1-1; 9 nucleotides align to TRBD1. The CDR3 spans 15 residues. Germline lookup yields CDR1 ENHRY and CDR2 SYGVKD. V trimming: 8 bases; J trimming: 1 base; junction bases outside the gene matches: 8. CDR3 loop: CAIFEDRGPNTEAFF. The DNA of the CDR3 is TGTGCCATCTTCGAGGACAGGGGACCGAACACTGAAGCTTTCTTT.

A note on this clone: Other DNA sequences in this sample translate to the same CDR3. The chain couples TRBV10-3 to TRBJ2-2; 8 nucleotides align to TRBD2. This CDR3 comprises 15 residues. The germline V gene has CDR1 ENHRY and CDR2 SYGVKD. V was clipped by 3 bases and J by 0 bases; unmatched bases: 0. The CDR3 DNA follows: TGTGCCATCAGTGATAGCGGGGCGAACACCGGGGAGCTGTTTTTT. Its translation is CAISDSGANTGELFF.

The V gene is TRBV28, the J gene TRBJ1-2; no clear D. In germline, CDR1 is MDHEN, CDR2 SYDVKM. The CDR3 is 13 residues long. Trimming removed 6 bases at V and 1 base at J, with 9 bases between. The CDR3 loop is CASRLRDNYGYTF. The CDR3 DNA is TGTGCCAGCAGGCTACGGGATAACTATGGCTACACCTTC.

The chain combines TRBV3-1 (or the pseudogene TRBV3-2) with TRBJ2-3; 11 bases match TRBD2. CDR1 LGHDT and CDR2 YNNKEL come from the germline V gene (reference sequence). Unmatched junction bases numbered 5, after V lost 4 bases and J lost 2 bases. This CDR3 is built from 16 residues. The chain's CDR3 is CASSLPGLADTDTQYF. The CDR3 DNA is TGTGCCAGCAGCCTCCCGGGACTAGCGGACACAGATACGCAGTATTTT.

The chain combines TRBV7-3 with TRBJ2-7; the D is unclear. Germline CDR1 SGHTA, CDR2 FQGTGA. The CDR3 runs 12 residues. Trimming left V 5 bases short and J 6 bases short, with 11 bases between. CDR3 coding DNA: TGTGCCAGCAGCCCCAGCTCGGGCGAGCAGTACTTC. It specifies CASSPSSGEQYF.

The chain recombines TRBV7-2 with TRBJ2-2, with 10 bases matching TRBD2. Germline CDR1 SGHTA, CDR2 FQGNSA. V dropped 8 bases and J dropped 3; count of bases not matched to a gene: 6. The CDR3 has 15 residues. CDR3 nucleotide sequence: TGTGCCAGCCGACGGGGGACTAGCGACACCGGGGAGCTGTTTTTT. Translating it yields CASRRGTSDTGELFF.

The chain is built from TRBV19 and TRBJ2-3, with 14 bases matching TRBD2. V dropped 2 bases and J dropped 11; count of bases not matched to a gene: 6. CDR3 length: 15 residues. CDR1 is LNHDA and CDR2 is SQIVND in the germline V gene (reference sequence). The CDR3: CASSITTSGGVGQYF. In nucleotides, the CDR3 is TGTGCCAGTAGTATAACGACTAGCGGGGGGGTAGGGCAGTATTTT.

The V gene is TRBV18, the J gene TRBJ2-7; 9 nucleotides agree with TRBD1. V dropped 6 bases and J dropped 5; count of bases not matched to a gene: 11. From germline, CDR1 is KGHSH and CDR2 LQKENI. The CDR3 contains 15 residues. The CDR3 sequence is CASSPTRDRDHEQYF. The CDR3 DNA sequence: TGTGCCAGCTCCCCCACCCGGGACAGGGATCACGAGCAGTACTTC.

CDR3 in DNA: TGCGCCAGCAGCTCGGCGGCTAGCGGCGCCTACGAGCAGTACTTC. It is translated as CASSSAASGAYEQYF. The chain recombines TRBV4-1 with TRBJ2-7; 7 bases fit TRBD2. Looked up from germline, CDR1 is MGHRA and CDR2 is YSYEKL. CDR3 length: 15 amino acids. V shed 5 bases, J shed 2 bases, and the junction held 9 bases outside the gene matches.

The CDR3 nucleotides are TGTGCCACCAGTGGTATCAGGATCTATGAGCAGTTCTTC. Amino acid sequence: CATSGIRIYEQFF. The chain joins TRBV24-1 to TRBJ2-1; no definite D call. The CDR3 loop spans 13 amino acids. Deletions cut 5 bases from V and 8 bases from J, with 12 bases between. CDR1 and CDR2 (germline): KGHDR, SFDVKD.

The gene calls are TRBV7-8 and TRBJ1-2; 9 nucleotides line up with TRBD1. Trimming removed 2 bases from V and 8 bases from J; junction bases left unmatched: 3. The length of the CDR3 is 13 residues. Germline V lookup: CDR1 SGHVS, CDR2 FQNEAQ. The CDR3 nucleotides are TGTGCCAGCAGCTTATACAGGGGGCAGGGCTACACCTTC. Translating it yields CASSLYRGQGYTF. The entire variable domain, with the rest obtained from reference TRBV7-8 and TRBJ1-2, is as follows: GAGVSQSPRYKVAKRGQDVALRCDPISGHVSLFWYQQALGQGPEFLTYFQNEAQLDKSGLPSDRFFAERPEGSVSTLKIQRTQQEDSAVYLCASSLYRGQGYTFGSGTRLTVV.

The chain uses TRBV15 and TRBJ1-5, with 10 bases that match TRBD1. The germline V gene has CDR1 LNHNV and CDR2 YYDKDF (reference sequence). Trimming at V came to 1 base and at J to 2 bases, leaving 8 bases not matched to a gene. The CDR3 is made up of 18 amino acids. CDR3 sequence: CATSRGQGALEGNQPQHF. For the CDR3, the DNA is TGTGCCACCAGCAGAGGACAGGGGGCCCTTGAGGGCAATCAGCCCCAGCATTTT.